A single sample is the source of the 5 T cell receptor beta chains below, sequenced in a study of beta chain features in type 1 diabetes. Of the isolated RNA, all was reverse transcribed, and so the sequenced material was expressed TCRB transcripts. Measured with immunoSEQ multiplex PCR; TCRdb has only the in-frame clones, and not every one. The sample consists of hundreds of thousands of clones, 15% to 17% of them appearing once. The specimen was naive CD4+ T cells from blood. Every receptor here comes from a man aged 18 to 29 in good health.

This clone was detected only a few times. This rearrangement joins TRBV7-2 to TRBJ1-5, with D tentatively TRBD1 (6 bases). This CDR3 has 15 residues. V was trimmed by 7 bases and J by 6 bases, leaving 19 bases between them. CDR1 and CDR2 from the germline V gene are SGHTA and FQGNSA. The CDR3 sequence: CASTTLGGPGQPQHF. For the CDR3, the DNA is TGTGCCAGCACCACCCTGGGGGGGCCGGGTCAGCCCCAGCATTTT.

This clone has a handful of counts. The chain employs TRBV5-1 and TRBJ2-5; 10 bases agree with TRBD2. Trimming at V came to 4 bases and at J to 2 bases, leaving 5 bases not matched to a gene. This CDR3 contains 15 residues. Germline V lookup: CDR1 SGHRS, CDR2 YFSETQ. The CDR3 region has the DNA TGCGCCAGCAGCCATGGACTAGCGGCGCAAGAGACCCAGTACTTC. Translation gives CASSHGLAAQETQYF.

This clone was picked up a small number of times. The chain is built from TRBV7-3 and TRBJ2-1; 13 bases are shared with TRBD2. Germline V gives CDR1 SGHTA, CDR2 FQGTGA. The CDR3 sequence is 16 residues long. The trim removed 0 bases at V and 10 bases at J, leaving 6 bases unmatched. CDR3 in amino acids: CASSLTGTSGKREQFF. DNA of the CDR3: TGTGCCAGCAGCTTAACCGGGACTAGCGGGAAACGGGAGCAGTTCTTC.

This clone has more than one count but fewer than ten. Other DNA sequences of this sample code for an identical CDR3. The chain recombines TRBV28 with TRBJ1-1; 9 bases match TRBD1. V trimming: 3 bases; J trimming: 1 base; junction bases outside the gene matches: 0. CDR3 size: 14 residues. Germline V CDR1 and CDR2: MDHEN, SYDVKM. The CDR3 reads CASSLTGGNTEAFF. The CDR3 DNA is TGTGCCAGCAGTTTGACAGGGGGGAACACTGAAGCTTTCTTT.

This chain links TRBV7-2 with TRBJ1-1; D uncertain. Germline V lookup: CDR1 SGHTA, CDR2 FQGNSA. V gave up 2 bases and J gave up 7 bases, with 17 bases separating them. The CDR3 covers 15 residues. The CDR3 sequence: CASSLMSTVDNEAFF. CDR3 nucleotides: TGTGCCAGCAGCTTAATGTCCACAGTTGACAATGAAGCTTTCTTT.